These 21 T cell receptor beta chains came from one sample sequenced in a study of blood T cell repertoires in COVID-19. Profiled with immunoSEQ multiplex PCR; TCRdb holds only in-frame clones, not every one. The sample carries under 150,000 clones, approximately 79% recorded once. Material: PBMCs or T cells enriched from blood (not recorded which). The receptors derive from a man aged 35-49 years with acute COVID-19.

J is TRBJ2-1 and V is TRBV27, with D possibly being TRBD1 (5 bases). V was clipped by 5 bases and J by 4 bases, with 12 bases between them. This CDR3 comprises 14 residues. Germline V gene sequence: CDR1 MNHEY, CDR2 SMNVEV (reference sequence). The CDR3 nucleotides are TGTGCCAGCAGTCGCCCACAGGTATACAATGAGCAGTTCTTC. Amino acid sequence: CASSRPQVYNEQFF.

This chain links TRBV7-6 with TRBJ2-2; a possible D gene is TRBD2 (6 bases). This CDR3 contains 16 residues. Looked up from germline, CDR1 is SGHVS and CDR2 is FNYEAQ. Trimming removed 1 base from V and 3 bases from J, with 12 bases in between. CDR3 loop: CASSLGFSGYTGELFF. The CDR3 DNA is TGTGCCAGCAGCTTAGGGTTTAGCGGATACACCGGGGAGCTGTTTTTT.

This chain links TRBV27 with TRBJ2-7; D is possibly TRBD2 (5 bases). Germline V CDR1 and CDR2: MNHEY, SMNVEV (reference sequence). V was trimmed by 9 bases and J by 2 bases, leaving 23 bases between them. This CDR3 has 16 residues. CDR3 bases: TGTGCCAGGGTATTTAGGGTTCGGAGGTCCACCTACGAGCAGTACTTC. This codes for CARVFRVRRSTYEQYF.

This clone is a singleton in its sample. The chain recombines TRBV18 with TRBJ1-4; 9 nucleotides match TRBD1. CDR3 size: 15 residues. Germline V gene lookup returns CDR1 KGHSH and CDR2 LQKENI. J gave up 3 bases and V 6 bases, and 5 bases lay outside the gene matches. The CDR3 region has the DNA TGTGCCAGCTCGCTACAGGGGGCGCCTAATGAAAAACTGTTTTTT. The encoded protein is CASSLQGAPNEKLFF.

This clone has a single count. The chain uses TRBV13 and TRBJ2-7; D unclear. Germline V gives CDR1 PRHDT, CDR2 FYEKMQ (reference sequence). There are 13 residues in the CDR3. Trimming removed 1 base from V and 3 bases from J, with 7 bases in between. CDR3 residues: CASSLDGGYEQYF. CDR3 in DNA: TGTGCCAGCAGCTTAGATGGCGGCTACGAGCAGTACTTC.

Here the CDR3 reads CASSLGGGGIPSLDTQYF. CDR3 nucleotides: TGTGCCAGCAGCTTGGGGGGCGGGGGGATACCCAGTCTAGATACGCAGTATTTT. The V and J genes are TRBV5-4 and TRBJ2-3; 8 nucleotides align to TRBD2. V lost 0 bases and J lost 5; bases outside the gene matches: 14. The length of the CDR3 is 18 residues. Germline V gene lookup returns CDR1 SGHNT and CDR2 YYREEE (reference sequence).

The V and J genes are TRBV29-1 and TRBJ2-1; 8 bases are shared with TRBD1. Germline assignment: CDR1 SQVTM and CDR2 ANQGSEA. With 0 bases clipped from V and 9 bases from J, the junction kept 19 bases outside the gene matches. The length of the CDR3 is 18 residues. In DNA, the CDR3 is TGCAGCGTTGAAGACCCCCGACAGGGGAGTATTTCGCGGAGTGAGCAGTTCTTC. Residues: CSVEDPRQGSISRSEQFF.

The J gene is TRBJ1-1, the V gene TRBV27, with D possibly matching TRBD1 (5 bases). There are 13 residues in the CDR3. The V and J ends lost 3 bases and 2 bases respectively, with 7 bases between them. Germline V gene sequence: CDR1 MNHEY, CDR2 SMNVEV (reference sequence). The DNA for the CDR3 is TGTGCCAGCAGTTTGGGGCAAAACACTGAAGCTTTCTTT. Its protein product is CASSLGQNTEAFF.

The CDR3 region is CASNDPGGSIYGYTF. CDR3 bases: TGTGCCAGCAATGACCCAGGGGGAAGTATCTATGGCTACACCTTC. This chain uses TRBV28 with TRBJ1-2; 7 bases map to TRBD1. Germline loops: CDR1 MDHEN, CDR2 SYDVKM. V was clipped by 7 bases and J by 4 bases; unmatched bases: 12. The CDR3 length is 15 residues.

This sequence joins TRBV9 and TRBJ1-2, with 7 bases matching TRBD1. The CDR3 has 15 residues. Per germline, CDR1 SGDLS and CDR2 YYNGEE. Trimming at V came to 0 bases and at J to 6 bases, leaving 8 bases not matched to a gene. In DNA, the CDR3 is TGTGCCAGCAGCGTAGTTGGAGGGGGCGCGAATGGCTACACCTTC. Protein product: CASSVVGGGANGYTF.

The chain has TRBV2 and TRBJ1-1; D is unclear. CDR3 length: 13 amino acids. Looked up from germline, CDR1 is SNHLY and CDR2 is FYNNEI. The V end was cut by 10 bases, the J end by 4 bases, with 16 bases between. The CDR3 protein is CATLRVEGTEAFF. CDR3 sequence (DNA): TGTGCCACCTTAAGGGTCGAGGGCACTGAAGCTTTCTTT.

Here the CDR3 reads CASSFISGSTHEQYF. The CDR3 coding sequence is TGTGCCAGCAGTTTTATTAGCGGGAGCACCCACGAGCAGTACTTC. The J gene is TRBJ2-7, the V gene TRBV6-5, with TRBD2 matching over 9 bases. This CDR3 is 15 amino acids long. With V trimmed by 4 bases and J by 5 bases, 9 bases remained unmatched. Germline V lookup: CDR1 MNHEY, CDR2 SVGAGI.

The rearrangement joins TRBV2 to TRBJ1-2; 8 bases match TRBD1. Looked up from germline, CDR1 is SNHLY and CDR2 is FYNNEI. V was clipped by 6 bases and J by 6 bases; unmatched bases: 12. The CDR3 is made up of 15 amino acids. CDR3 sequence (DNA): TGTGCCAGCAGGAAGGGGACAGGAGGAACGGATGGCTACACCTTC. Protein product: CASRKGTGGTDGYTF.

The sample holds one count of this clone. The rearrangement joins TRBV3-1 (or the pseudogene TRBV3-2) to TRBJ1-2; possibly TRBD1 for D (5 bases). The V gene's germline CDR1 is LGHDT and CDR2 YNNKEL (reference sequence). CDR3 length: 14 amino acids. V was trimmed by 6 bases and J by 4 bases, leaving 15 bases between them. CDR3 protein: CASSLLGGTYGYTF. The CDR3 DNA is TGTGCCAGCAGTCTATTGGGAGGGACCTATGGCTACACCTTC.

V and J are TRBV18 and TRBJ2-6; 10 bases are a match to TRBD1. CDR1 and CDR2 (germline): KGHSH, LQKENI. Trimming took 4 bases from V and 4 from J; bases not matched to a gene: 10. This CDR3 is 18 amino acids long. For the CDR3, the DNA is TGTGCCAGCTCACGACAAGGGACAGGGGATCTCGGGGCCAACGTCCTGACTTTC. Translation: CASSRQGTGDLGANVLTF. Based on the CDR3 plus reference TRBV18 and TRBJ2-6, the full variable domain is NAGVMQNPRHLVRRRGQEARLRCSPMKGHSHVYWYRQLPEEGLKFMVYLQKENIIDESGMPKERFSAEFPKEGPSILRIQQVVRGDSAAYFCASSRQGTGDLGANVLTFGAGSRLTVL.

This rearrangement joins TRBV7-9 to TRBJ2-7; possibly TRBD2 for D (6 bases). The CDR3 loop spans 14 amino acids. V dropped 0 bases and J dropped 5 bases, with 11 bases sitting between them. CDR1 SEHNR and CDR2 FQNEAQ come from the germline V gene (reference sequence). The CDR3 DNA reads TGTGCCAGCAGCTTAGCGGGAGGTGACCACGAGCAGTACTTC. Translated, it gives CASSLAGGDHEQYF.

The chain carries TRBV6-5 and TRBJ2-4; 7 nucleotides agree with TRBD2. With 2 bases clipped from V and 3 bases from J, the junction kept 1 base outside the gene matches. CDR3 length: 14 residues. Germline V CDR1 and CDR2: MNHEY, SVGAGI. CDR3 sequence: CASSYGGDKNIQYF. CDR3 coding DNA: TGTGCCAGCAGTTACGGGGGGGACAAAAACATTCAGTACTTC.

The chain joins TRBV5-1 to TRBJ1-3, with TRBD1 matching over 7 bases. The CDR3 sequence is 13 residues long. In germline, CDR1 is SGHRS, CDR2 YFSETQ. The trim removed 7 bases at V and 3 bases at J, leaving 4 bases unmatched. Here the CDR3 reads CASGTDIGNTIYF. CDR3 coding DNA: TGCGCCAGCGGGACAGATATTGGAAACACCATATATTTT.

J is TRBJ2-4 and V is TRBV5-6; 8 nucleotides match TRBD1. The CDR3 runs to 13 residues. Germline V lookup: CDR1 SGHDT, CDR2 YYEEEE. The V gene end was trimmed by 4 bases and the J gene end by 8 bases; junction bases not matched to a gene: 5. The CDR3, as DNA: TGTGCCAGCAGCCCGGACAGGGCGGACATTCAGTACTTC. Its protein is CASSPDRADIQYF. The full variable domain, in which reference TRBV5-6 and TRBJ2-4 provide the parts outside the CDR3, is DAGVTQSPTHLIKTRGQQVTLRCSPKSGHDTVSWYQQALGQGPQFIFQYYEEEERQRGNFPDRFSGHQFPNYSSELNVNALLLGDSALYLCASSPDRADIQYFGAGTRLSVL.

The chain is built from TRBV5-1 and TRBJ1-5; D gene unclear. V lost 0 bases, J lost 7 bases, and 8 bases lay in between. This CDR3 comprises 13 residues. The V gene's germline CDR1 is SGHRS and CDR2 YFSETQ. CDR3 sequence (DNA): TGCGCCAGCAGCTTGGGTTTTCAGCAGCCCCAGCATTTT. Translation: CASSLGFQQPQHF.

This clone turned up a few times. V usage is TRBV27 and J usage is TRBJ1-6; 8 bases align to TRBD1. This CDR3 has 15 residues. Germline loops: CDR1 MNHEY, CDR2 SMNVEV (reference sequence). Trimming took 7 bases from V and 7 from J; bases not matched to a gene: 9. The CDR3 nucleotides are TGTGCCAGCACCTCAGGGGGCGCAGGGAATTCACCCCTCCACTTT. Translating it yields CASTSGGAGNSPLHF.